These 4 T cell receptor beta chains share one sample of origin, sequenced in a study of T-cell memory formation after mild COVID-19. TCRdb reanalysed the 5' RACE reads using MiXCR and keeps one entry per CDR3 protein. The data hold roughly 580,000 distinct CDR3 sequences, with roughly 18% observed a single time. Source material: PBMCs or a T cell subset sorted from them (not recorded which). Every receptor here comes from an adult woman who had mild COVID-19 (a few samples of this study predate the infection). Cell type and time point are not known.

This clonotype was recorded a few times. The rearrangement joins TRBV20-1 to TRBJ2-3; D possibly matches TRBD1 or TRBD2 (5 bases each). The ends were cut back, 3 bases at V and 11 bases at J, with 21 bases in the middle. The germline V gene encodes CDR1 DFQATT and CDR2 SNEGSKA (reference sequence). There are 14 residues in the CDR3. The CDR3 nucleotides are TGCAGTGCTAGGCCCAAGTCTGGGGGAGCGAGGCAGTATTTT. Its protein is CSARPKSGGARQYF.

The V and J genes are TRBV12-3 or TRBV12-4 and TRBJ1-2; a possible D gene is TRBD1 (5 bases). The CDR3 sequence is 15 residues long. V was cut by 5 bases and J by 3 bases, with 16 bases left in between. The DNA for the CDR3 is TGTGCCAGCAGTAGATCCATTACAGGTTACTATGGCTACACCTTC. This codes for CASSRSITGYYGYTF.

This clonotype has ten or more counts. CDR3 residues: CATRNKTRRQGRNIQYF. CDR3 sequence (DNA): TGTGCCACCAGGAACAAAACAAGACGCCAGGGGCGGAACATTCAGTACTTC. V gene TRBV24-1 combines with J gene TRBJ2-4, with a weak D call TRBD1 (6 bases). The CDR3 is 17 amino acids. Germline CDR1 and CDR2: KGHDR and SFDVKD. Between the trimmed V and J ends, which lost 7 bases and 7 bases, there was a span of 25 bases.

This clonotype came up a few times. This chain links TRBV5-5 with TRBJ2-7; perhaps TRBD1 as D (8 bases). V lost 3 bases and J 3 bases, leaving 16 bases between the germline ends. The CDR3 runs 15 residues. Germline CDR1 and CDR2: SGHKS and YYEKEE (reference sequence). The CDR3 region is CASSWSGTGLYEQYF. The CDR3 DNA sequence: TGTGCCAGCAGCTGGAGCGGGACAGGCCTCTACGAGCAGTACTTC.